This T cell receptor (beta chain) was obtained from a study of blood T cell repertoires in COVID-19. The overall study: The United States, Italy and Spain provided the acute and convalescent COVID-19 samples. The analysed material was cDNA or gDNA that came from T cells, B-cell-depleted T cells, or PBMCs.

Original analysis: Amplification with reference gene primers provided the estimates of nucleated cell counts. The repertoire was sequenced with immunoSEQ multiplex PCR; TCRdb's copy has only in-frame clones and lacks some. D and trimming were read from the DNA, whereas the V and J calls and clone size are those reported in that table. The sample holds 250,000 to 300,000 clones, around 81% seen once. This clone was picked up a small number of times. The sequencing sample was made of peripheral blood. This sequence originates from a woman aged 55-70 years with active or convalescent COVID-19.

CDR3 in amino acids: CASSIPLPSTEAFF. As DNA, the CDR3 is TGTGCCAGTAGTATACCCCTTCCCTCCACTGAAGCTTTCTTT. The rearrangement uses TRBV19 and TRBJ1-1, with D uncertain. CDR3 length equals 14 residues. The germline V gene has CDR1 LNHDA and CDR2 SQIVND (reference sequence). With 2 bases removed from V and 4 bases from J, the gap between germline ends came to 11 bases.